The 20 T cell receptor beta chains presented below share a single source sample, sequenced in a study of type 1 regulatory T cells. These receptors lack a known antigen. TCRdb analysed the reads with MiXCR anew, one entry per CDR3 protein. The sample has roughly 71,000 distinct CDR3 sequences; 50% to 70% are singletons. Sequences were obtained from cultured T cells, either the whole culture or a sorted T cell fraction (not recorded which). Indicated subset: Tr1-enriched cell product generated in vitro against host alloantigens. These receptors were collected from a human donor in good health.

The V gene is TRBV10-3, the J gene TRBJ2-1, with 14 bases aligning to TRBD2. V lost 6 bases, J lost 6 bases, and 10 bases stayed unmatched. The CDR3 is 17 amino acids. Per the germline V gene, CDR1 is ENHRY and CDR2 is SYGVKD. This CDR3 is CAIRGGLAGAGLNEQFF. The CDR3 nucleotides are TGTGCCATCAGGGGGGGACTAGCGGGAGCTGGGCTCAATGAGCAGTTCTTC.

This rearrangement joins TRBV20-1 to TRBJ2-7; maybe TRBD2 (5 bases). V dropped 1 base and J dropped 0 bases, with 10 bases sitting between them. The CDR3 is made up of 14 amino acids. The V gene's germline CDR1 is DFQATT and CDR2 SNEGSKA (reference sequence). The CDR3: CSARGGSFSYEQYF. CDR3 DNA: TGCAGTGCTAGAGGAGGGTCCTTCTCCTACGAGCAGTACTTC.

The chain is built from TRBV7-2 and TRBJ1-5; a weak D match, TRBD1 (5 bases). The CDR3 loop spans 15 amino acids. Germline V lookup: CDR1 SGHTA, CDR2 FQGNSA. Trimming pared 5 bases from V and 6 bases from J, leaving 17 bases between. As DNA, the CDR3 is TGTGCCAGCAGCCCCCCCTGTGGGGCCCGTCAGCCCCAGCATTTT. It encodes CASSPPCGARQPQHF.

This clonotype was counted between two and nine times. The V gene is TRBV12-3 or TRBV12-4, the J gene TRBJ2-2, with D maybe TRBD2 (5 bases). V lost 4 bases, J lost 5 bases, and 5 bases lay in between. The CDR3 loop spans 12 amino acids. The CDR3 DNA reads as TGTGCCAGCAGTTCGGGGACCGGGGAGCTGTTTTTT. This codes for CASSSGTGELFF.

This clonotype was detected only once. The chain has TRBV20-1 and TRBJ2-3; a weak D match, TRBD1 (6 bases). Germline V CDR1 and CDR2: DFQATT, SNEGSKA (reference sequence). V was clipped by 1 base and J by 3 bases, with 17 bases between them. The CDR3 runs to 16 residues. Here the CDR3 DNA reads TGCAGTGCTAGAGCCCTTCAGGGGCGTGGGACAGATACGCAGTATTTT. Protein sequence: CSARALQGRGTDTQYF.

This clonotype has a handful of counts. This chain joins TRBV6-2 or TRBV6-3 and TRBJ2-7; 8 bases are a match to TRBD2. The germline CDR1 and CDR2 sequences are MNHEY and SVGEGT. V gave up 6 bases and J gave up 2 bases; unmatched junction bases: 12. CDR3 size: 16 residues. The CDR3 loop is CASSTLPGGTPYEQYF. The CDR3 bases are TGTGCCAGCAGCACGCTGCCGGGAGGGACCCCCTACGAGCAGTACTTC.

The chain has TRBV7-8 and TRBJ2-7; weak D call: TRBD1 (5 bases). Trimming pared 3 bases from V and 2 bases from J, leaving 8 bases between. The germline V gene has CDR1 SGHVS and CDR2 FQNEAQ. This CDR3 is 13 amino acids long. The chain's CDR3 is CASSLTATYEQYF. The CDR3 DNA sequence: TGTGCCAGCAGCTTGACAGCAACCTACGAGCAGTACTTC.

This clonotype was seen a few times. The CDR3 sequence: CASSFDSPLTDTQYF. CDR3 sequence (DNA): TGTGCCAGCAGCTTCGACAGTCCCCTCACAGATACGCAGTATTTT. The V call is TRBV7-2, the J call TRBJ2-3; tentative D call: TRBD1 (5 bases). Germline CDR1 reads SGHTA; CDR2 reads FQGNSA. The CDR3 length is 15 residues. V dropped 3 bases and J dropped 2 bases, with 12 bases sitting between them. The full variable domain, rest sourced from reference TRBV7-2 and TRBJ2-3, is GAGVSQSPSNKVTEKGKDVELRCDPISGHTALYWYRQSLGQGLEFLIYFQGNSAPDKSGLPSDRFSAERTGGSVSTLTIQRTQQEDSAVYLCASSFDSPLTDTQYFGPGTRLTVL.

The chain carries TRBV20-1 and TRBJ2-5; TRBD2 agrees at 10 bases. V dropped 1 base and J dropped 5; count of bases not matched to a gene: 13. CDR3 length equals 17 residues. CDR1 is DFQATT, CDR2 SNEGSKA, per germline (reference sequence). The CDR3 DNA reads as TGCAGTGCTAGAGGAAGCTTTCTAGCGGGAGATTGGGAGACCCAGTACTTC. Protein sequence: CSARGSFLAGDWETQYF.

The chain uses TRBV4-3 and TRBJ1-1; no clear D. The CDR3 has 16 amino acids. Germline assignment: CDR1 LGHNA and CDR2 YSLEER. V was cut by 0 bases and J by 0 bases, with 11 bases left in between. As DNA, the CDR3 is TGCGCCAGCAGCCAAGACTTGGATTCAGTGAACACTGAAGCTTTCTTT. Protein sequence: CASSQDLDSVNTEAFF.

The gene calls are TRBV7-2 and TRBJ2-2; either TRBD1 or TRBD2 may supply D (7 bases each). The ends were cut back, 5 bases at V and 6 bases at J, with 16 bases in the middle. CDR3 size: 15 residues. Germline loops: CDR1 SGHTA, CDR2 FQGNSA. CDR3 DNA: TGTGCCAGCAGCGAACAGGGGAGGGGGGCCGGGGAGCTGTTTTTT. Translation gives CASSEQGRGAGELFF.

This chain links TRBV19 with TRBJ2-1, with a tentative D call TRBD2 (6 bases). CDR1 is LNHDA and CDR2 is SQIVND in the germline V gene (reference sequence). V gave up 5 bases and J gave up 0 bases, with 14 bases separating them. The CDR3 runs 16 residues. CDR3 DNA: TGTGCCAGTAGTGTTATGCGGGACTTCTCCTACAATGAGCAGTTCTTC. Residues: CASSVMRDFSYNEQFF. Based on the CDR3 plus reference TRBV19 and TRBJ2-1, the full variable domain is DGGITQSPKYLFRKEGQNVTLSCEQNLNHDAMYWYRQDPGQGLRLIYYSQIVNDFQKGDIAEGYSVSREKKESFPLTVTSAQKNPTAFYLCASSVMRDFSYNEQFFGPGTRLTVL.

This clonotype was observed a handful of times. The gene calls are TRBV5-1 and TRBJ2-1, with D perhaps given as TRBD1 or TRBD2 (5 bases each). In germline, CDR1 is SGHRS, CDR2 YFSETQ. The CDR3 totals 15 residues. The V end lost 2 bases, the J end lost 7 bases, and 16 bases lay between the germline ends. The CDR3 protein is CASSFRDPKGNEQFF. For the CDR3, the DNA is TGCGCCAGCAGCTTCCGGGACCCAAAGGGGAATGAGCAGTTCTTC.

The chain carries TRBV24-1 and TRBJ2-1; 9 nucleotides line up with TRBD2. CDR3 length equals 13 residues. J gave up 6 bases and V 7 bases, and 3 bases lay outside the gene matches. Per germline, CDR1 KGHDR and CDR2 SFDVKD. The CDR3 bases are TGTGCCACCAGCCTAGCGGGGTCCAATGAGCAGTTCTTC. Translated, it gives CATSLAGSNEQFF.

This sequence joins TRBV19 and TRBJ2-1, with 7 bases matching TRBD2. The CDR3 covers 15 residues. From germline, CDR1 is LNHDA and CDR2 SQIVND (reference sequence). Trimming removed 6 bases from V and 4 bases from J; junction bases left unmatched: 9. CDR3 protein: CASRTTSRSYNEQFF. The DNA of the CDR3 is TGTGCCAGTAGGACGACTAGCAGGAGTTACAATGAGCAGTTCTTC.

This clonotype showed up just a few times. The chain has TRBV20-1 and TRBJ2-1, with D possibly TRBD2 on 6 matching bases. The CDR3 is 14 residues long. The V end lost 4 bases, the J end lost 1 base, and 11 bases lay between the germline ends. The V gene's germline CDR1 is DFQATT and CDR2 SNEGSKA (reference sequence). The CDR3 nucleotides are TGCAGTGCTAAGGAACTAGCATCCTACAATGAGCAGTTCTTC. Translated: CSAKELASYNEQFF.

The rearrangement joins TRBV20-1 to TRBJ2-3; TRBD2 agrees at 7 bases. V lost 1 base and J lost 3; bases outside the gene matches: 4. The CDR3 has 14 amino acids. Germline CDR1 DFQATT, CDR2 SNEGSKA (reference sequence). The CDR3: CSARGGGRTDTQYF. Written as DNA, the CDR3 is TGCAGTGCTAGAGGGGGCGGGAGAACAGATACGCAGTATTTT.

The chain has TRBV5-1 and TRBJ1-1; D gene unclear. With 0 bases removed from V and 4 bases from J, the gap between germline ends came to 13 bases. Germline values: CDR1 SGHRS, CDR2 YFSETQ. The CDR3 covers 15 residues. CDR3 sequence reads: CASSLGYTGSTEAFF. The DNA of the CDR3 is TGCGCCAGCAGCTTGGGATATACGGGAAGCACTGAAGCTTTCTTT.

Comment on this clonotype: At one end, the junction sequence differs from germline, possibly due to a read error. This chain connects TRBV14 to TRBJ1-2; D gene uncertain. CDR1 SGHDN and CDR2 FVKESK come from the germline V gene. This CDR3 is built from 11 residues. Here the CDR3 DNA reads TGTGCCAGCAGCCAAGTTGGCCAAATTGCCTTC. Protein: CASSQVGQIAF.

V and J are TRBV19 and TRBJ2-3, with TRBD1 identical over 9 bases. The CDR3 consists of 17 residues. Germline-derived CDR1 and CDR2 are LNHDA and SQIVND (reference sequence). The J segment lost 0 bases and the V segment lost 9 bases, leaving 13 bases of the junction unmatched. This CDR3 is CASQPGQGSPSTDTQYF. The CDR3 nucleotides read TGTGCCAGCCAACCGGGACAGGGTTCCCCTAGCACAGATACGCAGTATTTT.